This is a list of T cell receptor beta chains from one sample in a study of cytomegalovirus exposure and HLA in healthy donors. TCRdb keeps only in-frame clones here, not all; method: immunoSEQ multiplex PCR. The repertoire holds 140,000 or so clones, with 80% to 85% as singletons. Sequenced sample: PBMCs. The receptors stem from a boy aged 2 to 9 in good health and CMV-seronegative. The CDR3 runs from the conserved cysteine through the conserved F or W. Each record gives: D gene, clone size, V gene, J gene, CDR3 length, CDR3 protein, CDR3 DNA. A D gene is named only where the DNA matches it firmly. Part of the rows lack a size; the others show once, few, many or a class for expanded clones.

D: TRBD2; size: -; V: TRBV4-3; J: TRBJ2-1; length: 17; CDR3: CASSQDRREGFPGEQFF; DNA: TGCGCCAGCAGCCAAGATCGGCGGGAGGGCTTCCCGGGGGAGCAGTTCTTC
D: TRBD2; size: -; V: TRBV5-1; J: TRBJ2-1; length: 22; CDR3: CASSLISREASGSSNSYNEQFF; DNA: TGCGCCAGCAGCTTAATATCGCGGGAGGCTAGCGGGAGTAGTAACTCCTACAATGAGCAGTTCTTC
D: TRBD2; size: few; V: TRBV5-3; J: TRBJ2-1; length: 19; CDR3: CARSLLWTSEPHSYNEQFF; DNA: TGTGCCAGAAGCTTGTTGTGGACTAGCGAACCCCACTCCTACAATGAGCAGTTCTTC
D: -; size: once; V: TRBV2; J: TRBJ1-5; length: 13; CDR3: CASSEEQNQPQHF; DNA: TGTGCCAGCAGTGAAGAGCAAAATCAGCCCCAGCATTTT
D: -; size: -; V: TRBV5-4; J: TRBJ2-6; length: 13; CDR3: CASSLHGANVLTF; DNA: TGTGCCAGCAGCTTGCATGGGGCCAACGTCCTGACTTTC
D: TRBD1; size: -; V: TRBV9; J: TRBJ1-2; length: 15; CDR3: CASSVLTGANYGYTF; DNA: TGTGCCAGCAGCGTCCTGACAGGGGCTAACTATGGCTACACCTTC
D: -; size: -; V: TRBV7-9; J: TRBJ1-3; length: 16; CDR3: CASSPGVRDSGNTIYF; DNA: TGTGCCAGCAGCCCAGGAGTCAGGGACTCTGGAAACACCATATATTTT
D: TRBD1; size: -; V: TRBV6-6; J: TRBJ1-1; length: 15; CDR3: CASSHFKQGVTEAFF; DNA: TGTGCCAGCAGTCACTTTAAGCAGGGGGTCACTGAAGCTTTCTTT
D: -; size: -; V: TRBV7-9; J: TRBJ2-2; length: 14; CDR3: CASSPTGLTGELFF; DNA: TGTGCCAGCAGCCCGACAGGACTTACCGGGGAGCTGTTTTTT
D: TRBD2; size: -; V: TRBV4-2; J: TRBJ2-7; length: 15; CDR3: CASSQDRAGSYEQYF; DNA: TGTGCCAGCAGCCAAGATCGAGCGGGGTCCTACGAGCAGTACTTC
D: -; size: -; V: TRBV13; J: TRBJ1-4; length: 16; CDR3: CASSQTAGGANEKLFF; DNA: TGTGCCAGCAGTCAAACGGCTGGCGGGGCTAATGAAAAACTGTTTTTT
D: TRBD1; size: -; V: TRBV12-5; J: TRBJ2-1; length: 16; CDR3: CASGSSPGQAYNEQFF; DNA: TGTGCTAGTGGTTCGTCTCCGGGACAGGCATACAATGAGCAGTTCTTC
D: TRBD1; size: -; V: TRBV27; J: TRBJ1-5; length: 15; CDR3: CASGVTAGGNQPQHF; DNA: TGTGCCAGCGGGGTAACGGCAGGGGGAAACCAGCCCCAGCATTTT
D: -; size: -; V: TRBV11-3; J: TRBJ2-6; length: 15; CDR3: CASSSSSSGANVLTF; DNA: TGTGCCAGCAGCTCGAGTAGCTCTGGGGCCAACGTCCTGACTTTC
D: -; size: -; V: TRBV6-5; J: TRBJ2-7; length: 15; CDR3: CASLSTAQPTNEQYF; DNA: TGTGCCAGCCTGAGTACAGCTCAACCTACGAACGAGCAGTACTTC
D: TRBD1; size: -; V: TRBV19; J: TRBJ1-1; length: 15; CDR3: CASSTGRQGYTEAFF; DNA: TGTGCCAGTAGCACCGGAAGACAGGGCTACACTGAAGCTTTCTTT
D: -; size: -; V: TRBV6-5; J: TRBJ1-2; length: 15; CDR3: CASRPGAGGFHHYTF; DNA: TGTGCCAGCAGACCGGGGGCGGGGGGCTTTCATCACTACACCTTC
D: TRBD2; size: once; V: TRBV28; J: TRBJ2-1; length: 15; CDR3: CASSLSGGSYNEQFF; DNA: TGTGCCAGCAGCCTGAGCGGGGGGTCCTACAATGAGCAGTTCTTC